This T cell receptor (beta chain) emerged from a study of T cell responses to AZD1222 COVID-19 vaccine. Overall study findings and caveats: Vaccine-related CD4 TCRs covered spike, predominating at 160-218 and 743-854.

Germline lookup yields CDR1 MDHEN and CDR2 SYDVKM. V gave up 2 bases and J gave up 5 bases; unmatched junction bases: 6. The CDR3 runs to 15 residues. In the case of this clone: Its antigen remains unidentified.

Assay: immunoSEQ multiplex PCR; the TCRdb copy retains only in-frame clones and omits some. The profile shows 80,000 to 100,000 clones, just over 85% of them singletons. The clonotype originates from an adult who received the AZD1222 COVID-19 vaccine. The rearrangement links TRBV28 to TRBJ2-3; 8 bases agree with TRBD2. Sample: peripheral blood, taken 28 days after the second AZD1222 dose. The CDR3 coding sequence is TGTGCCAGCAGTTTAGCGGGGGGACGGGGAGATACGCAGTATTTT. It is translated as CASSLAGGRGDTQYF.